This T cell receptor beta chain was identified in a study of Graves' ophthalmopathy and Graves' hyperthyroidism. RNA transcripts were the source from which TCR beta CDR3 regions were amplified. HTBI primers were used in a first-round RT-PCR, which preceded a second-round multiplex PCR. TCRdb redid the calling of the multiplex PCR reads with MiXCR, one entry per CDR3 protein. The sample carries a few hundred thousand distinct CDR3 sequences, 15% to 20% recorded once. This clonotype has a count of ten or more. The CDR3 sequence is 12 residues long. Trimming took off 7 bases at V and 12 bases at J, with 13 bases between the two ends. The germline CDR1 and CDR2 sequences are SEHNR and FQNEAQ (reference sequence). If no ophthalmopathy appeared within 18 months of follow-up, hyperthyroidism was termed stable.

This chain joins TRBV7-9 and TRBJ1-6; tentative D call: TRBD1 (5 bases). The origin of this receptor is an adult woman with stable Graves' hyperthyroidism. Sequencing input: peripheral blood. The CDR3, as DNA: TGTGCCAGCAATGTCCAGGGTCTACCCCTCCACTTT. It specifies CASNVQGLPLHF.